This TCR beta chain was captured in a study of blood T cell repertoires in COVID-19. Source study methods: Amplified reference gene primers provided the basis for estimating nucleated cell counts. Only in-frame clones appear in the TCRdb table, and some are missing; sequencing was by immunoSEQ multiplex PCR. V, J and clone size are those of that table, while D and trimming were read from the DNA. The sample records 200,000 to 300,000 clones, less than 90% being singletons. Trimming shortened V by 1 base and J by 2 bases, and 9 bases separated the two germline ends. Germline V lookup: CDR1 LGHDT, CDR2 YNNKEL (reference sequence). CDR3 size: 15 residues.

This chain joins TRBV3-1 (or the pseudogene TRBV3-2) and TRBJ2-1; D ambiguous. The sequenced sample consisted of peripheral blood. The TCR sequence derives from a man aged 55 to 70 who had recovered from COVID-19. CDR3 sequence reads: CASSQVPTAYNEQFF. Here the CDR3 DNA reads TGTGCCAGCAGCCAAGTGCCTACCGCCTACAATGAGCAGTTCTTC.